The 5 T cell receptor beta chains below were found in one sample sequenced in a study of blood T cell repertoires in COVID-19. Libraries were prepared by immunoSEQ multiplex PCR; TCRdb keeps only in-frame clonotypes and omits some of them. The sample has about 72,000 clones; 82% are singletons. The sample was peripheral blood. Receptors were obtained from a human donor in a cohort sampled during active COVID-19.

The CDR3 DNA is TGTGCTAGTGGTTTCTTTATATTCGGACAGGGAACGGCTTCGTACTCTGGGGCCAACGTCCTGACTTTC. Translating gives CASGFFIFGQGTASYSGANVLTF. The rearrangement joins TRBV12-5 to TRBJ2-6; 8 bases match TRBD1. The CDR3 is made up of 23 amino acids. V trimming: 3 bases; J trimming: 0 bases; junction bases outside the gene matches: 22. Germline V gives CDR1 LGHNT, CDR2 FRNRAP.

The rearrangement links TRBV5-4 to TRBJ2-7; 8 bases match TRBD2. Per the germline V gene, CDR1 is SGHNT and CDR2 is YYREEE (reference sequence). After removal of 3 bases from V and 2 bases from J, the junction contained 10 bases not matched to a gene. The CDR3 extends over 16 amino acids. The CDR3: CASSSHGGVRAYEQYF. In DNA form, the CDR3 reads TGTGCCAGCAGCTCTCACGGGGGGGTCCGTGCCTACGAGCAGTACTTC.

The chain has TRBV9 and TRBJ1-1, with a tentative D call TRBD1 (5 bases). Between the trimmed V and J ends, which lost 0 bases and 7 bases, there was a span of 16 bases. The CDR3 runs to 15 residues. CDR1 SGDLS and CDR2 YYNGEE come from the germline V gene. CDR3 nucleotides: TGTGCCAGCAGCGTAGGTCGGTGGGGGGGGAATGAAGCTTTCTTT. It is translated as CASSVGRWGGNEAFF.

CDR3 residues: CASSTQLTGDPYEQYF. The DNA of the CDR3 is TGTGCCAGCAGCACCCAACTGACAGGGGACCCTTACGAGCAGTACTTC. The rearrangement uses TRBV21-1 and TRBJ2-7; the DNA was not compared with TRBD1, the D call given in the table. TRBV21-1 is reported as a pseudogene. The CDR3 is 16 amino acids.

The chain is built from TRBV11-2 and TRBJ2-1, with 7 bases that match TRBD2. The CDR3 spans 11 residues. Losses at the gene ends were 6 bases for V and 14 bases for J; bases not matched to a gene: 7. In germline, CDR1 is SGHAT, CDR2 FQNNGV. The CDR3: CASSLGGSEFF. CDR3 DNA sequence: TGTGCCAGCAGTCTCGGGGGGTCGGAGTTCTTC.